These 18 T cell receptor beta chains were all obtained from the same sample, sequenced in a study of T cell responses to AZD1222 COVID-19 vaccine. Here immunoSEQ multiplex PCR was the method, and the copy in TCRdb shows in-frame clones only, minus some. The data contain around 110,000 clones, roughly 87% of them singletons. This sample comprised peripheral blood, obtained on day 0 of AZD1222 vaccination. The receptors originated from an adult in good health.

This chain uses TRBV6-1 with TRBJ1-1; D not resolved. The CDR3 runs to 13 residues. CDR1 MNHNS and CDR2 SASEGT come from the germline V gene. Between the trimmed V and J ends, which lost 3 bases and 7 bases, there was a span of 12 bases. The CDR3 reads CASSDSGRIEAFF. The CDR3 DNA sequence: TGTGCCAGCAGTGATTCGGGGAGGATTGAAGCTTTCTTT.

This chain joins TRBV18 and TRBJ2-7, with a tentative D call TRBD2 (5 bases). The germline gives CDR1 KGHSH, CDR2 LQKENI. This CDR3 has 14 residues. The V end lost 5 bases, the J end lost 1 base, and 12 bases lay between the germline ends. DNA for the CDR3: TGTGCCAGCTCAGCCAGGACTGATTCCTACGAGCAGTACTTC. It codes for CASSARTDSYEQYF.

V and J are TRBV28 and TRBJ1-6, with D unclear. Germline CDR1 is MDHEN and CDR2 is SYDVKM. The CDR3 consists of 11 residues. The V and J ends lost 1 base and 11 bases respectively, with 3 bases between them. CDR3 protein: CASSLSPPLHF. CDR3 sequence (DNA): TGTGCCAGCAGTTTATCACCACCCCTCCACTTT.

V and J are TRBV2 and TRBJ1-2; unclear D gene. V dropped 10 bases and J dropped 6 bases, with 18 bases sitting between them. Germline V CDR1 and CDR2: SNHLY, FYNNEI. This CDR3 has 13 residues. The CDR3 nucleotides read TGTGCCACCAGACTCAACAGTGGTCATGGCTACACCTTC. Protein sequence: CATRLNSGHGYTF.

The gene calls are TRBV5-5 and TRBJ2-7; D remains unclear. The CDR3 has 13 amino acids. Trimming took 6 bases from V and 1 from J, leaving 11 bases between them. CDR1 and CDR2 (germline): SGHKS, YYEKEE (reference sequence). The CDR3 loop is CASKTEGSYEQYF. For the CDR3, the DNA is TGTGCCAGCAAAACGGAAGGTTCCTACGAGCAGTACTTC.

J is TRBJ1-5 and V is TRBV27; TRBD1 matches 7 bases. In germline, CDR1 is MNHEY, CDR2 SMNVEV (reference sequence). The CDR3 contains 15 residues. Trimming took 5 bases from V and 4 from J; bases not matched to a gene: 8. Written as DNA, the CDR3 is TGTGCCAGCAGTCTTGCCCCGGGACAGAATCAGCCCCAGCATTTT. Amino acids: CASSLAPGQNQPQHF.

This chain joins TRBV12-3 or TRBV12-4 and TRBJ2-5; D not resolved. This CDR3 has 12 residues. V lost 6 bases and J lost 4, with 9 bases in between. The DNA for the CDR3 is TGTGCCAGCAGCCTCTTGGGAGAGACCCAGTACTTC. This sequence encodes CASSLLGETQYF.

This rearrangement joins TRBV6-8 to TRBJ2-3; 9 positions match TRBD2. The junction had 12 bases not matched to a gene; V was cut back by 2 bases and J by 0 bases. CDR1 and CDR2 from the germline V gene are MNHGY and SAAAGT. CDR3 size: 19 residues. The CDR3 DNA reads as TGTGCCAGCAGTTACCCTTCCGAGACTAGCGGACCCAGCACAGATACGCAGTATTTT. Protein sequence: CASSYPSETSGPSTDTQYF.

The chain is built from TRBV5-1 and TRBJ2-7; unclear D gene. Trimming shortened V by 0 bases and J by 6 bases, and 13 bases separated the two germline ends. CDR3 length: 14 residues. Looked up from germline, CDR1 is SGHRS and CDR2 is YFSETQ. The CDR3 sequence: CASSLGPTTGEQYF. DNA of the CDR3: TGCGCCAGCAGCTTGGGACCCACAACGGGCGAGCAGTACTTC.

The chain recombines TRBV29-1 with TRBJ1-1, with D hard to call. Trimming pared 4 bases from V and 3 bases from J, leaving 12 bases between. This CDR3 has 13 amino acids. Germline assignment: CDR1 SQVTM and CDR2 ANQGSEA. CDR3 nucleotides: TGCAGCGTTGCCTCGGACGCCCACACTGAAGCTTTCTTT. It specifies CSVASDAHTEAFF.

The chain carries TRBV6-5 and TRBJ2-7; 10 bases match TRBD2. This CDR3 spans 15 amino acids. After removal of 7 bases from V and 0 bases from J, the junction contained 6 bases not matched to a gene. Germline values: CDR1 MNHEY, CDR2 SVGAGI. Written as DNA, the CDR3 is TGTGCCAGCATTGGGCTAGCGGGGGACTCCTACGAGCAGTACTTC. It specifies CASIGLAGDSYEQYF.

For this clone: Other DNA sequences from this sample encode an identical CDR3 as well. J is TRBJ2-7 and V is TRBV3-1 (or the pseudogene TRBV3-2); D unclear. Trimming pared 2 bases from V and 1 base from J, leaving 0 bases between. Germline V gene data show CDR1 as LGHDT and CDR2 as YNNKEL (reference sequence). This CDR3 is built from 11 residues. CDR3 DNA sequence: TGTGCCAGCAGCCAATCCTACGAGCAGTACTTC. This codes for CASSQSYEQYF.

V and J are TRBV4-1 and TRBJ1-2, with 9 bases aligning to TRBD1. V lost 1 base and J lost 3; bases outside the gene matches: 6. The length of the CDR3 is 16 residues. Germline V gene lookup returns CDR1 MGHRA and CDR2 YSYEKL. The CDR3 loop reads CASSQGGQGGYYGYTF. The CDR3 region has the DNA TGCGCCAGCAGCCAAGGGGGACAGGGTGGTTACTATGGCTACACCTTC.

This clone was seen only once. The genes are TRBV2 and TRBJ2-1; D perhaps matches TRBD1 (5 bases). CDR3 length: 13 amino acids. The V gene lost 8 bases and the J gene lost 6 bases, with 14 bases spanning the gap. Germline V gives CDR1 SNHLY, CDR2 FYNNEI. CDR3 coding DNA: TGTGCCAGCCTGGGGCTCGACGTCAATGAGCAGTTCTTC. Its protein is CASLGLDVNEQFF.

This chain uses TRBV5-1 with TRBJ1-1; TRBD1 agrees at 7 bases. V shed 4 bases, J shed 3 bases, and the junction held 12 bases outside the gene matches. The germline gives CDR1 SGHRS, CDR2 YFSETQ. There are 16 residues in the CDR3. The CDR3 region is CASSASTTGLYTEAFF. CDR3 DNA sequence: TGCGCCAGCAGCGCCTCTACGACAGGGCTTTACACTGAAGCTTTCTTT.

The rearrangement uses TRBV19 and TRBJ1-1; D is unresolved. V lost 9 bases and J lost 1, with 12 bases in between. Per the germline V gene, CDR1 is LNHDA and CDR2 is SQIVND (reference sequence). The CDR3 is 13 amino acids. CDR3 coding DNA: TGTGCCAGCTCAGAGGGTCGGAACACTGAAGCTTTCTTT. Translating gives CASSEGRNTEAFF.

The chain employs TRBV6-5 and TRBJ2-7, with 9 nucleotides matching TRBD1. Germline-derived CDR1 and CDR2 are MNHEY and SVGAGI. J lost 5 bases, V lost 0 bases, and 2 bases had no gene match. The CDR3 has 14 amino acids. In DNA form, the CDR3 reads TGTGCCAGCAGTTACTCGGGACAGGGACACGAGCAGTACTTC. Its translation is CASSYSGQGHEQYF.

Here the CDR3 DNA reads TGTGCCAGCCACCGGGACAATGGAAACACCATATATTTT. This sequence encodes CASHRDNGNTIYF. The chain carries TRBV6-5 and TRBJ1-3, with a tentative D call TRBD1 (6 bases). CDR1 is MNHEY and CDR2 is SVGAGI in the germline V gene. This CDR3 is 13 amino acids long. V was shortened by 8 bases and J by 3 bases, with 11 bases between the two germline ends.